The 18 T cell receptor beta chains below come from one sample, sequenced in a study of PD-1 blockade in classical Hodgkin lymphoma. Assay used: immunoSEQ multiplex PCR; TCRdb lists only in-frame clones, some missing. In the table there are tens of thousands of clones, around three quarters of which are singletons. The time point denotes: cycle 4 day 1 (C4D1), after 5 to 7 weeks of nivolumab. Each and every patient relapsed after autologous stem cell transplantation, and patients got differing brentuximab vedotin exposure. The input for sequencing was peripheral blood mononuclear cells (PBMCs), taken before the fourth cycle of nivolumab. These receptors were collected from a human donor with classical Hodgkin lymphoma.

Judged by abundance, this clone is large (0.1 to 1%). The CDR3 is CASSASLEQDYYYGYTF. DNA of the CDR3: TGCGCCAGCAGCGCCAGCCTCGAACAGGATTACTACTATGGCTACACCTTC. This chain connects TRBV5-1 to TRBJ1-2; D might be TRBD1 (5 bases). V dropped 4 bases and J dropped 3 bases, with 22 bases sitting between them. The CDR3 spans 17 residues. Germline V gives CDR1 SGHRS, CDR2 YFSETQ.

In its sample, this clone was seen once. The chain carries TRBV12-5 and TRBJ2-1; the D is unclear. The CDR3 consists of 10 residues. The V gene's germline CDR1 is LGHNT and CDR2 FRNRAP. Trimming took off 6 bases at V and 7 bases at J, with 4 bases between the two ends. CDR3 sequence (DNA): TGTGCTAGTGGAGAGAATGAGCAGTTCTTC. It specifies CASGENEQFF.

J is TRBJ1-1 and V is TRBV28; unclear D gene. Germline CDR1 is MDHEN and CDR2 is SYDVKM. This CDR3 has 14 residues. V was clipped by 1 base and J by 3 bases, with 9 bases between them. This chain's CDR3 is CASSLSRFDTEAFF. The CDR3 nucleotides are TGTGCCAGCAGTTTATCGAGGTTTGACACTGAAGCTTTCTTT.

The V call is TRBV6-5, the J call TRBJ2-3, with TRBD1 as a possible D gene (5 bases). The CDR3 is made up of 11 amino acids. V lost 6 bases and J 7 bases, leaving 8 bases between the germline ends. Germline CDR1 MNHEY, CDR2 SVGAGI. The chain's CDR3 is CASRQGHTQYF. The CDR3 region has the DNA TGTGCCAGCAGGCAGGGTCATACGCAGTATTTT.

This clone is deemed medium-sized. The J gene is TRBJ1-2, the V gene TRBV6-1; TRBD1 might be the D (6 bases). This CDR3 is 13 amino acids long. Germline V lookup: CDR1 MNHNS, CDR2 SASEGT. V was cut by 1 base and J by 4 bases, with 7 bases left in between. The DNA of the CDR3 is TGTGCCAGCAGTGAAGTAGGGGGCTATGGCTACACCTTC. Translated: CASSEVGGYGYTF.

V gene TRBV7-9 combines with J gene TRBJ2-2; 8 bases match TRBD2. The CDR3 is 16 amino acids. V dropped 5 bases and J dropped 2; count of bases not matched to a gene: 7. Germline CDR1 reads SEHNR; CDR2 reads FQNEAQ (reference sequence). DNA of the CDR3: TGTGCCAGCAGCCCATTGCGGGGGGTAAACACCGGGGAGCTGTTTTTT. This codes for CASSPLRGVNTGELFF.

The chain recombines TRBV6-1 with TRBJ2-3, with D possibly being TRBD2 (6 bases). The CDR3 extends over 16 amino acids. Germline V gene data show CDR1 as MNHNS and CDR2 as SASEGT. V lost 0 bases, J lost 4 bases, and 14 bases lay in between. This CDR3 reads CASSEAPGGAADTQYF. The CDR3, as DNA: TGTGCCAGCAGTGAAGCGCCCGGGGGTGCAGCAGATACGCAGTATTTT.

The V call is TRBV5-1, the J call TRBJ2-1; unclear D gene. Deletions cut 2 bases from V and 10 bases from J, with 13 bases between. The germline V gene encodes CDR1 SGHRS and CDR2 YFSETQ. CDR3 length: 13 amino acids. The CDR3 DNA sequence: TGCGCCAGCAGCTTAAGGACCGCAACCGAGCAGTTCTTC. Translation gives CASSLRTATEQFF.

V is TRBV6-6 and J is TRBJ2-5, with 9 bases aligning to TRBD2. The J segment lost 3 bases and the V segment lost 9 bases, leaving 5 bases of the junction unmatched. Germline V CDR1 and CDR2: MNHNY, SVGAGI (reference sequence). CDR3 length: 13 amino acids. CDR3 DNA: TGTGCCAGTGCCTCTAGCGGGAAAGAGACCCAGTACTTC. This sequence encodes CASASSGKETQYF.

This clone was seen only once. The V gene is TRBV6-6, the J gene TRBJ1-1; the D gene is possibly TRBD1 (5 bases). Germline values: CDR1 MNHNY, CDR2 SVGAGI (reference sequence). The CDR3 sequence is 15 residues long. The ends were cut back, 8 bases at V and 3 bases at J, with 19 bases in the middle. The CDR3 reads CASRHVGERDTEAFF. CDR3 nucleotide sequence: TGTGCCAGCCGACACGTGGGGGAGAGAGACACTGAAGCTTTCTTT.

The chain has TRBV7-2 and TRBJ2-1; 10 nucleotides agree with TRBD2. The CDR3 extends over 14 amino acids. Germline assignment: CDR1 SGHTA and CDR2 FQGNSA. V trimming: 5 bases; J trimming: 4 bases; junction bases outside the gene matches: 2. The CDR3: CASSRTSGYNEQFF. Here the CDR3 DNA reads TGTGCCAGCAGCCGGACTAGCGGATACAATGAGCAGTTCTTC.

This clone appeared once. This rearrangement joins TRBV6-1 to TRBJ2-1, with D unclear. V lost 3 bases, J lost 7 bases, and 10 bases lay in between. The CDR3 is 13 residues long. The germline CDR1 and CDR2 sequences are MNHNS and SASEGT. The chain's CDR3 is CASSELGMNEQFF. The CDR3 region has the DNA TGTGCCAGCAGTGAGCTGGGAATGAATGAGCAGTTCTTC.

The rearrangement links TRBV2 to TRBJ2-5, with TRBD1 matching 7 bases. Germline trimming cut 6 bases from V and 4 bases from J; bases unmatched to any gene: 11. The CDR3 length is 15 residues. The germline V gene has CDR1 SNHLY and CDR2 FYNNEI. The CDR3 is CASRGDSFWGETQYF. CDR3 coding DNA: TGTGCCAGCAGGGGGGACAGCTTCTGGGGAGAGACCCAGTACTTC. Complete variable domain (other parts from reference TRBV2 and TRBJ2-5): EPEVTQTPSHQVTQMGQEVILRCVPISNHLYFYWYRQILGQKVEFLVSFYNNEISEKSEIFDDQFSVERPDGSNFTLKIRSTKLEDSAMYFCASRGDSFWGETQYFGPGTRLLVL.

The V and J genes are TRBV15 and TRBJ1-5; D unclear. This CDR3 region has 13 residues. The germline V gene encodes CDR1 LNHNV and CDR2 YYDKDF (reference sequence). Trimming took 2 bases from V and 8 from J, leaving 10 bases between them. The CDR3 reads CATSRTIWEPQHF. CDR3 nucleotides: TGTGCCACCAGCAGAACCATCTGGGAGCCCCAGCATTTT.

The chain combines TRBV28 with TRBJ2-7; 7 bases map to TRBD2. CDR1 MDHEN and CDR2 SYDVKM come from the germline V gene. J was trimmed by 6 bases and V by 4 bases; bases with no gene match: 9. CDR3 length: 14 residues. The CDR3 region is CASSWVGGSFEQYF. CDR3 in DNA: TGTGCCAGCAGTTGGGTGGGCGGGAGTTTCGAGCAGTACTTC.

The V gene is TRBV19, the J gene TRBJ1-5; D unclear. CDR1 is LNHDA, CDR2 SQIVND, per germline (reference sequence). The CDR3 is made up of 14 amino acids. Deletions cut 3 bases from V and 6 bases from J, with 12 bases between. The CDR3 DNA sequence: TGTGCCAGTAGTATGAAAGGTTTTAGTCAGCCCCAGCATTTT. It codes for CASSMKGFSQPQHF.

V gene TRBV2 combines with J gene TRBJ1-1; D unresolved. CDR1 and CDR2 from the germline V gene are SNHLY and FYNNEI. Trimming pared 3 bases from V and 1 base from J, leaving 9 bases between. The CDR3 is made up of 14 amino acids. This CDR3 reads CASSDGRKNTEAFF. For the CDR3, the DNA is TGTGCCAGCAGTGACGGTCGGAAGAACACTGAAGCTTTCTTT.

The genes are TRBV5-1 and TRBJ1-4, with D maybe TRBD1 (6 bases). The germline CDR1 and CDR2 sequences are SGHRS and YFSETQ. The ends were cut back, 4 bases at V and 2 bases at J, with 15 bases in the middle. The CDR3 consists of 16 residues. CDR3 residues: CASSVGHRFTNEKLFF. The DNA for the CDR3 is TGCGCCAGCAGCGTGGGACACCGGTTTACTAATGAAAAACTGTTTTTT.